The 8 T cell receptor beta chains below were found in one sample sequenced in a study of cytomegalovirus exposure and HLA in healthy donors. The PCR was carried out with 60 Vbeta primers and 13 Jbeta primers. Some clones are missing from TCRdb's copy, which holds only in-frame ones; the method was immunoSEQ multiplex PCR. The repertoire has fewer than 150,000 clones, 70% to 80% of them found once; the top ten carry less than 3.5%. Sequences were obtained from PBMCs. The receptors stem from a woman in her forties in good health and CMV-seropositive.

The CDR3 nucleotides are TGTGCCAGTAGTATGGATGATACAGGGACGGGCCACGAGCAGTACTTC. Translated, it gives CASSMDDTGTGHEQYF. This chain links TRBV19 with TRBJ2-7, with D perhaps matching TRBD1 (6 bases). The CDR3 contains 16 residues. V was clipped by 3 bases and J by 5 bases, with 20 bases between them. Germline CDR1 LNHDA, CDR2 SQIVND (reference sequence).

This chain connects TRBV5-4 to TRBJ1-2; 9 bases match TRBD1. Germline CDR1 is SGHNT and CDR2 is YYREEE (reference sequence). Trimming removed 3 bases from V and 4 bases from J; junction bases left unmatched: 10. This CDR3 spans 16 amino acids. CDR3 nucleotides: TGTGCCAGCAGCTCACAGGGGGCTCTGGCTAGCTATGGCTACACCTTC. It is translated as CASSSQGALASYGYTF.

The rearrangement joins TRBV9 to TRBJ2-3, with 8 nucleotides matching TRBD2. This CDR3 contains 15 residues. V gave up 3 bases and J gave up 2 bases; unmatched junction bases: 5. The germline V gene has CDR1 SGDLS and CDR2 YYNGEE. The CDR3 DNA sequence: TGTGCCAGCAGCGCCAGACTAGCGCTCACAGATACGCAGTATTTT. The encoded protein is CASSARLALTDTQYF.

The gene calls are TRBV19 and TRBJ2-7; unclear D gene. Trimming removed 5 bases from V and 4 bases from J, with 12 bases in between. Germline V gene sequence: CDR1 LNHDA, CDR2 SQIVND (reference sequence). The CDR3 loop spans 13 amino acids. CDR3 amino acids: CASSPYYAYEQYF. DNA for the CDR3: TGTGCCAGTAGTCCCTATTACGCGTACGAGCAGTACTTC.

The sample holds one count of this clone. Compared with germline, one end of the junction differs, possibly owing to a read error. V usage is TRBV7-3 and J usage is TRBJ2-3; TRBD2 agrees at 16 bases. The CDR3 sequence is 21 residues long. Germline V CDR1 and CDR2: SGHTA, FQGTGA. CDR3 amino acids: CASSLTTGTSGRAAPTDTQYF. Written as DNA, the CDR3 is TGTGCCAGCAGCCTAACGACCGGGACTAGCGGGAGGGCCGCCCCCACAGATACGCAGTATTTT.

The chain links TRBV19 to TRBJ1-4; D may be TRBD1 (6 bases). The V gene's germline CDR1 is LNHDA and CDR2 SQIVND (reference sequence). Trimming removed 2 bases from V and 10 bases from J, with 20 bases in between. The CDR3 has 16 residues. The CDR3 DNA is TGTGCCAGTAGTATACACCCCCAGGGGCAAGTGGCAAAACTGTTTTTT. Translated: CASSIHPQGQVAKLFF.

This chain links TRBV29-1 with TRBJ1-1; perhaps TRBD1 as D (5 bases). Germline V gene data show CDR1 as SQVTM and CDR2 as ANQGSEA. There are 12 residues in the CDR3. V lost 8 bases to trimming and J lost 5 bases, with 15 bases between them. CDR3 bases: TGCAGCTTCGACTTAAGGGGAACTGAAGCTTTCTTT. Protein product: CSFDLRGTEAFF. Drawing the rest from reference TRBV29-1 and TRBJ1-1, the complete variable domain is SAVISQKPSRDICQRGTSLTIQCQVDSQVTMMFWYRQQPGQSLTLIATANQGSEATYESGFVIDKFPISRPNLTFSTLTVSNMSPEDSSIYLCSFDLRGTEAFFGQGTRLTVV.

This clone has just a few counts. CDR3 bases: TGTGCCAGCATCAAACGGGGGACTGACACAGATACGCAGTATTTT. Encoded protein: CASIKRGTDTDTQYF. The chain joins TRBV6-5 to TRBJ2-3; D is perhaps TRBD2 (6 bases). Trimming removed 7 bases at V and 2 bases at J, with 16 bases between. CDR3 size: 15 residues. Germline-derived CDR1 and CDR2 are MNHEY and SVGAGI.